This T cell receptor beta chain was identified in a study of blood T cell repertoires in COVID-19 (dated by TCRdb to about 2020). Regarding the research as a whole: Samples covering the acute and convalescent phases of COVID-19 were provided by collaborators in the United States, Italy and Spain. Where available, HLA class I and class II types were obtained from metadata supplied by the sample provider rather than from assay-based typing. Nearly every sample came with metadata listing a de-identified subject ID, COVID-19 status, age in years and sex. The samples were drawn from two sources: the first 160 participants of the ongoing ImmuneRACE study, and over 1,000 subjects contributed by 6 global collaborators. Deeply sampled blood TCRbeta repertoires from subjects exposed to, actively infected with, or recovered from COVID-19 were included in the dataset. The prospective study material was composed of cDNA or gDNA derived from T cells, B-cell-depleted T cells, or PBMCs. The repertoires were released in a freely available public database meant as a resource for research on the immune response to SARS-CoV-2. Overall study outcomes, separate from this receptor: The quantity of clinical and demographic metadata differed by source and by participant and was supplied without curation.

The collaborating institutions used their own protocols to collect whole blood in K2EDTA tubes. For TCRbeta analysis, collaborator samples were shipped as frozen whole blood, as isolated PBMCs, or as DNA extracted from either sample type. The germline V gene (reference sequence) yields PRHDT for CDR1 and FYEKMQ for CDR2. Including cysteine and phenylalanine, the CDR3 has 13 amino acids. Here the CDR3 DNA is all that survives: 39 bases in frame from base 1. V is clipped by 7 bases and J by 4 bases, and the sequence between their germline boundaries is 13 bases long. This clone was found once. The target of this receptor is not known. Nothing much larger sits one base from this clone, and base qualities are not available. TCRbeta CDR3 regions were amplified from genomic DNA using the immunoSEQ Assay, a bias-controlled multiplex PCR. The original methods were these. The number of nucleated cells in each sample was estimated by amplification of reference gene primers within the assay. To quantify the absolute abundance of each unique TCRbeta CDR3 rearrangement, sequence reads were collapsed and filtered. For each sample, productive Simpson clonality was calculated as the square root of Simpson's diversity index over productive rearrangements. TCRdb mirrors the immuneACCESS table, restricted to in-frame sequences. Some clones are absent from its copies; in checked studies, under half trace to an unresolved V gene, and the reason for the others is unknown. D and trimming were read from the DNA, whereas the V and J calls and clone size are those reported in that table. The sample table holds 160,000 or so clones, of which approximately 90% were seen once. The top ten clonotypes cover more than 1.5% of the sample.

Sample: peripheral blood. The clonotype comes from a woman in her forties or fifties with acute or convalescent COVID-19. The rearranged segments are TRBV13 and TRBJ1-2; TRBD1 is possibly the D segment (6 matching bases). CDR3 reads: CASTRQATYGYTF. The DNA sequence follows: TGTGCCAGCACCCGACAGGCGACCTATGGCTACACCTTC.